The clone carrying this TCR beta chain was recorded once. The data belong to a study of blood T cell repertoires in COVID-19. CDR3 length: 16 residues. Germline trimming cut 1 base from V and 3 bases from J; bases unmatched to any gene: 3. Germline CDR1 reads SGHNT; CDR2 reads YENEEA. How the authors handled the data: Reference gene primers were amplified, and this amplification served to estimate nucleated cell counts. Data came from immunoSEQ multiplex PCR; TCRdb stores just in-frame clones and leaves some out. The V and J calls and clone size were taken over from that table, and D and trimming were inferred from the DNA. This sample has some 140,000 clones, with about four fifths found just once.

This clonotype was obtained from a woman aged 55 to 70 with acute or convalescent COVID-19. Sequencing was performed on peripheral blood. The chain carries TRBV11-3 and TRBJ2-6; 7 bases align to TRBD2. CDR3: CASSLGGGVGANVLTF. The CDR3 DNA follows: TGTGCCAGCAGCTTAGGGGGAGGGGTTGGGGCCAACGTCCTGACTTTC.